The 9 T cell receptor beta chains listed next were all sequenced from one sample in a study of identical twins. Using its own MiXCR run on the 5' RACE reads, TCRdb lists one record per CDR3 protein. The sample consists of hundreds of thousands of distinct CDR3 sequences, roughly 18% of them appearing once. The same data also contributed to another study, on T cells expressing NK-cell markers.

The specimen was PBMCs. These receptor sequences come from a young woman in good health.

This clonotype was detected a few times. The CDR3 DNA sequence: TGTGCCAGCAGCGCAACTTGGGGTACCCAGTACTTC. Residues: CASSATWGTQYF. The chain has TRBV9 and TRBJ2-5, with D unresolved. V gave up 3 bases and J gave up 8 bases, with 11 bases separating them. CDR3 length: 12 residues. The germline V gene has CDR1 SGDLS and CDR2 YYNGEE.

The CDR3 DNA follows: TGCAGTGCTAGAGATCCCGGGACCCTTCCCTACGAGCAGTACTTC. Translated: CSARDPGTLPYEQYF. The genes are TRBV20-1 and TRBJ2-7; D is tentatively TRBD1 or TRBD2 (5 bases each). Germline loops: CDR1 DFQATT, CDR2 SNEGSKA (reference sequence). The CDR3 has 15 residues. The V end was cut by 0 bases, the J end by 2 bases, with 14 bases between.

This clonotype has more than one count but fewer than ten. This chain connects TRBV5-6 to TRBJ2-1, with 9 positions matching TRBD2. The V segment lost 4 bases and the J segment 6 bases; nucleotides outside the gene matches: 8. The germline V gene encodes CDR1 SGHDT and CDR2 YYEEEE. This CDR3 has 15 residues. CDR3 nucleotide sequence: TGTGCCAGCAGCGGGGGGACTAGCTCGATCAATGAGCAGTTCTTC. This sequence encodes CASSGGTSSINEQFF.

This chain uses TRBV19 with TRBJ2-1, with TRBD2 matching 14 bases. This CDR3 has 16 residues. V lost 9 bases, J lost 7 bases, and 11 bases stayed unmatched. Germline V gene lookup returns CDR1 LNHDA and CDR2 SQIVND (reference sequence). For the CDR3, the DNA is TGTGCCAGCCCACGACCGGGACTAGCGGGGGTTAATGAGCAGTTCTTC. Its protein product is CASPRPGLAGVNEQFF.

This clonotype came up a few times. V is TRBV12-3 or TRBV12-4 and J is TRBJ2-7; 9 positions agree with TRBD1. This CDR3 is built from 15 residues. The V gene end was trimmed by 6 bases and the J gene end by 5 bases; junction bases not matched to a gene: 11. In nucleotides, the CDR3 is TGTGCCAGCAGCCCCTCCCCCGGGACAGGGCACGAGCAGTACTTC. Amino acid sequence: CASSPSPGTGHEQYF.

The gene calls are TRBV7-2 and TRBJ2-7; the D call may be TRBD1 or TRBD2 (7 bases each). CDR3 length: 16 residues. From germline, CDR1 is SGHTA and CDR2 FQGNSA. The V gene lost 5 bases and the J gene lost 4 bases, with 21 bases spanning the gap. CDR3 DNA sequence: TGTGCCAGCAGCGCAGACAGGGAGGGAACCCCTTACGAGCAGTACTTC. Its translation: CASSADREGTPYEQYF.

The table lists this clonotype with a few counts. The chain carries TRBV2 and TRBJ1-5; D ambiguous. Deletions cut 0 bases from V and 5 bases from J, with 14 bases between. The germline gives CDR1 SNHLY, CDR2 FYNNEI. CDR3 length: 16 residues. CDR3 coding DNA: TGTGCCAGCAGTGAAGCAAGAGGGAAAATTTATCAGCCCCAGCATTTT. It specifies CASSEARGKIYQPQHF.

This clonotype occurred a few times. The rearrangement joins TRBV15 to TRBJ1-1; D not certain. The CDR3 loop spans 14 amino acids. The ends were cut back, 5 bases at V and 3 bases at J, with 13 bases in the middle. Germline loops: CDR1 LNHNV, CDR2 YYDKDF (reference sequence). The CDR3: CATSPPEPHTEAFF. The CDR3 nucleotides are TGTGCCACCAGCCCACCGGAACCTCACACTGAAGCTTTCTTT.

The chain uses TRBV3-1 and TRBJ1-5; D not certain. Germline CDR1 reads LGHDT; CDR2 reads YNNKEL (reference sequence). The CDR3 has 13 amino acids. Trimming pared 0 bases from V and 4 bases from J, leaving 4 bases between. The CDR3 loop reads CASSQEINQPQHF. In DNA form, the CDR3 reads TGTGCCAGCAGCCAAGAGATTAATCAGCCCCAGCATTTT.